The T cell receptor (beta chain) under discussion was sequenced for a study of shared clonotypes between healthy human individuals. Study-level findings and limits: The four-donor shared clonotypes exceeded non-shared clonotypes in generation probability, with non-shared ones scoring lower. Clonotype sharing among donors likely depends on sequencing depth.

From germline, CDR1 is SGHRS and CDR2 YFSETQ. This CDR3 region has 14 residues. The V and J ends lost 0 bases and 7 bases respectively, with 11 bases between them. The table came from immunoSEQ multiplex PCR; TCRdb's copy has only in-frame clones and leaves some out. The data contain approximately 2,300,000 clones, about 90% of them singletons. To note about this clone: The antigen remains undetermined. The same CDR3 is also encoded by other DNA sequences in this sample.

The clonotype was recovered from a young man in good health. Some clones in this sample may be carry-over from other donors' samples. Sequencing used naive CD4+ T cells from PBMCs. This sample's subset: CD45RA+ positively selected. This rearrangement joins TRBV5-1 to TRBJ1-5; D perhaps matches TRBD1 (6 bases). The CDR3 spells CASSLDPGGQPQHF. In nucleotides, the CDR3 is TGCGCCAGCAGCTTGGACCCGGGGGGCCAGCCCCAGCATTTT.